Listed below are T cell receptor beta chains from one sample, sequenced in a study of identical twins. MiXCR was run by TCRdb on the 5' RACE reads, yielding one entry per CDR3 protein. Altogether around 280,000 distinct CDR3 sequences are present, approximately 8.5% being singletons, with the ten largest covering approximately 2.1%. Another study also made use of these data, one on yellow fever vaccine responses in identical twins.

Sequencing input: memory (CD45RO+) T cells sorted from blood. These receptors all stem from a woman aged 18-29 years in good health. Both conserved end residues are trimmed from each CDR3.

TRBV12-3/TRBV12-4,ASSFREGGNTIY
TRBV6-5,AIGVGNQPQH
TRBV4-1,ASSQGQGALETQY
TRBV7-6,ASSLGAPGLAGTDTQY
TRBV9,ASSAGTSGIRRNEQF
TRBV20-1,SALAGVKETQY
TRBV20-1,SAQTSGSSENRRLMYEQF
TRBV7-8,ASSGGPLGTGELF
TRBV12-3/TRBV12-4,ASTRQGSNTGELF
TRBV20-1,SAPGASNYGYT
TRBV5-1,ASSLTGGSTGELF
TRBV7-2,ASSPRGRTSGNTIY
TRBV2,ASTRPPLLAGNTDTQY
TRBV9,ASSVGDRGRETQY
TRBV3-1,ASSQRLAGGTNTGELF
TRBV7-9,ASSETENTEAF
TRBV15,ATSRGGSNEQF
TRBV6-2/TRBV6-3,ASNRPGRSTDTQY
TRBV7-3,ASSLIELPNTEAF
TRBV28,ASSLWDREDTGELF
TRBV21-1,ARKGVGTDTQY
TRBV7-2,ASSSTQGNTDTQY
TRBV12-3/TRBV12-4,ASTQSPMGAF
TRBV19,ASIPPEGYNNEQF
TRBV3-1,ASSSWGGVDETQY
TRBV4-1,ASSQENRGGFASTDTQY
TRBV5-1,ASSLGSGQVAYEQY
TRBV29-1,SVEEHLTDTQY
TRBV10-3,AISGNEAEQY
TRBV5-1,ASSLSRELGKTRGNHEQF
TRBV5-1,ASSLSGAGQETQY
TRBV20-1,SAAPQRRERRITDTQY
TRBV4-2,ASSQESSGGGYNEQF
TRBV7-2,ASRGGSSYEQY
TRBV14,ASSQEGGQGRFYEQY
TRBV20-1,SATRVIGTDTQY
TRBV5-8,ASSPKRDPIYNEQF
TRBV12-3/TRBV12-4,ASTGLALYNEQF
TRBV24-1,ATSDVDRGTDTQY
TRBV12-5,ASGMRPLSDREQY
TRBV7-9,ASQPHPQQF